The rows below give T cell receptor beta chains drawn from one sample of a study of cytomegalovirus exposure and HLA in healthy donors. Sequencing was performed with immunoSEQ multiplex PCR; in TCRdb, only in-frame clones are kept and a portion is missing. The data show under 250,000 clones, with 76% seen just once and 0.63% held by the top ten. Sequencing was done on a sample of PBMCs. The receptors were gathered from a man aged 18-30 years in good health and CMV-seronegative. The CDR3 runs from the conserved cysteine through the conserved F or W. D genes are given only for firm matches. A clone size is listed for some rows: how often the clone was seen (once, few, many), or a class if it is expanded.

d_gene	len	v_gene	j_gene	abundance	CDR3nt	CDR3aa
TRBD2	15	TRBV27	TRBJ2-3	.	TGTGCCAGCAGTCTAGCGGACCTTAGCACAGATACGCAGTATTTT	CASSLADLSTDTQYF
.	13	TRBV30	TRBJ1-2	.	TGTGCCTGGAGTGAGGGTTACGGGATAAGCTACACCTTC	CAWSEGYGISYTF
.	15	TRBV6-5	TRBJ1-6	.	TGTGCCAGCAGTCCCGGTACATACGGGTATTCACCCCTCCACTTT	CASSPGTYGYSPLHF
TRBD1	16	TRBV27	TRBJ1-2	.	TGTGCCAGCAGTTTAGAACAGGGGGATCTAGTCTCTGGCTACACCTTC	CASSLEQGDLVSGYTF
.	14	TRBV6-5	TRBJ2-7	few	TGTGCCAGCAGTTATCGGACAGCCACCTACGAGCAGTACTTC	CASSYRTATYEQYF
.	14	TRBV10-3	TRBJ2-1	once	TGTGCCACCCGCCCCCAGCGCGATTACAATGAGCAGTTCTTC	CATRPQRDYNEQFF
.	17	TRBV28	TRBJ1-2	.	TGTGCCAGCAGCTCGAGAAGGCAGGGGACATTGAATTATGGCTACACCTTC	CASSSRRQGTLNYGYTF
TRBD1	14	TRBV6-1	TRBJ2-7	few	TGTGCCAGCAGTTGGACAGGGGGCAGGGACGAGCAGTACTTC	CASSWTGGRDEQYF
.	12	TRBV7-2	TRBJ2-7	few	TGTGCCAGCGGGCCCCCCTTCTACGAGCAGTACTTC	CASGPPFYEQYF
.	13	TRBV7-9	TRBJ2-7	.	TGTGCCAGCAGCTTACTATTTCCCTACGAGCAGTACTTC	CASSLLFPYEQYF
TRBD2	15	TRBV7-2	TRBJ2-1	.	TGTGCCAGCAGCCTTCAGACTAGCGTTTACAATGAGCAGTTCTTC	CASSLQTSVYNEQFF
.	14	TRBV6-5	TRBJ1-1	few	TGTGCCAGCAGTTTGGGGCTATGGGGGGCTGAAGCTTTCTTT	CASSLGLWGAEAFF
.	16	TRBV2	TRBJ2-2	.	TGTGCCAGCAGCCTATCCTCCCACAGGGAGCCCGGGGAGCTGTTTTTT	CASSLSSHREPGELFF
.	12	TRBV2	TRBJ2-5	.	TGTGCCAGCAGAGGACTCCACGTGACCCAGTACTTC	CASRGLHVTQYF
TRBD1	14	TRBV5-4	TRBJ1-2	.	TGTGCCAGCAGCCAAGGGGACAGGGGGTATGGCTACACCTTC	CASSQGDRGYGYTF
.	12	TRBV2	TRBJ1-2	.	TGTGCCAGCAAGGGGAATGAATATGGCTACACCTTC	CASKGNEYGYTF
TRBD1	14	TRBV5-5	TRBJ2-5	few	TGTGCCAGCAGCTTGGACAGGGGACGAGAGACCCAGTACTTC	CASSLDRGRETQYF
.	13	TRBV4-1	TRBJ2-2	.	TGCGCCAGCAGCCAAGTCCCCTTTGGGGAGCTGTTTTTT	CASSQVPFGELFF
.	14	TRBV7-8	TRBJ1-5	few	TGTGCCAGCACACAGGGTTTAGGGAATCAGCCCCAGCATTTT	CASTQGLGNQPQHF
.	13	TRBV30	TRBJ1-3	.	TGTGCCTGGAGTTTAGTTGCCGGAAACACCATATATTTT	CAWSLVAGNTIYF
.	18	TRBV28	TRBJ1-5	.	TGTGCCAGCAGTTTCACCTTTAACACCGAGGTTGGCAATCAGCCCCAGCATTTT	CASSFTFNTEVGNQPQHF
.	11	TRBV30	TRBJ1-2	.	TGTGCCTGGAGAGGTATGACAGGACACACCTTC	CAWRGMTGHTF
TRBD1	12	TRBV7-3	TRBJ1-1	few	TGTGCCAGCAGCTTACAGGGGGCTGAAGCTTTCTTT	CASSLQGAEAFF
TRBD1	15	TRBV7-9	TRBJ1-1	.	TGTGCCAGCAGCGGGATAGGGACAGTCGACACTGAAGCTTTCTTT	CASSGIGTVDTEAFF
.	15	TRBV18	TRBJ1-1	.	TGTGCCAGCTCACTCTCGGAGATACTGAACACTGAAGCTTTCTTT	CASSLSEILNTEAFF
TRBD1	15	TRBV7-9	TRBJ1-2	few	TGTGCCAGCAGCAGGGGACAGGGGGCTACGAAGGGCTACACCTTC	CASSRGQGATKGYTF
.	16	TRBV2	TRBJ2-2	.	TGTGCCAGCAGTGAAGCCGGGGTAGGTGCCCCCGGGGAGCTGTTTTTT	CASSEAGVGAPGELFF
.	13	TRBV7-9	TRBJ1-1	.	TGTTCCAGCAGCTTAAACTCGAACACTGAAGCTTTCTTT	CSSSLNSNTEAFF
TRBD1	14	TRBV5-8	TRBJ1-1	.	TGTGCCAGCGTAATACGACAGGGCGTCACTGAAGCTTTCTTT	CASVIRQGVTEAFF
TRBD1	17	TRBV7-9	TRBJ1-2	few	TGTGCCAGCAGGCCGCCGATAGCGGACAGGGAAGACTATGGCTACACCTTC	CASRPPIADREDYGYTF
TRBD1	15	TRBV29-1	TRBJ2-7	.	TGCAGCGTTGGAGGGTCGGACAGGGAGTCCTACGAGCAGTACTTC	CSVGGSDRESYEQYF
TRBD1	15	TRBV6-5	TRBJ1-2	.	TGTGCCAGCAGTAGGACAGGGGGCCGGCTTTATGGCTACACCTTC	CASSRTGGRLYGYTF
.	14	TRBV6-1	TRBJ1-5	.	TGTGCCAGCAGTGAATCAAATAGCAATCAGCCCCAGCATTTT	CASSESNSNQPQHF
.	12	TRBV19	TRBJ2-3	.	TGTGCCAGTAGCTCCCCGTTGAGTACGCAGTATTTT	CASSSPLSTQYF
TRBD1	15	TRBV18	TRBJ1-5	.	TGTGCCAGCTCACCACCAGGGGGCTTCGATCAGCCCCAGCATTTT	CASSPPGGFDQPQHF
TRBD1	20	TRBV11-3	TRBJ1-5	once	TGTGCCAGCAGCCCACCCCCGGGACAGGGGGGGTTTTGGGGCAATCAGCCCCAGCATTTT	CASSPPPGQGGFWGNQPQHF
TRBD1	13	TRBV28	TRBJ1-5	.	TGTGCCAGCAGGGACAGGGTGCATCAGCCCCAGCATTTT	CASRDRVHQPQHF
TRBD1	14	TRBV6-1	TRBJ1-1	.	TGTGCCAGCAGTGAACCGGGACAGGGGTATGAAGCTTTCTTT	CASSEPGQGYEAFF
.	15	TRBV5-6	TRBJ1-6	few	TGTGCCAGCGGCCCGAATGGGCGCAGTAATTCACCCCTCCACTTT	CASGPNGRSNSPLHF
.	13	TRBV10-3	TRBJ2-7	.	TGTGCCATCCTACGGCCCGAACGCGGCGAGCAGTACTTC	CAILRPERGEQYF
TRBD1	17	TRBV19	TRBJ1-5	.	TGTGCCAGTAGTATAACGGGTTTGGGACAGGGGTATCAGCCCCAGCATTTT	CASSITGLGQGYQPQHF
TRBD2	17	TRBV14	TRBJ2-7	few	TGTGCCAGCAGCACCGGGACTAGCGGGAGGAGCTCCTACGAGCAGTACTTC	CASSTGTSGRSSYEQYF
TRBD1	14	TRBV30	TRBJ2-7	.	TGTGCCTGGAGCCCCGGACAGGGGGCCCTCGAGCAGTACTTC	CAWSPGQGALEQYF
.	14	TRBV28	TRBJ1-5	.	TGTGCCAGCAGTTCGAGATATAGCAATCAGCCCCAGCATTTT	CASSSRYSNQPQHF
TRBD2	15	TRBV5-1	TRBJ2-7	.	TGCGCCAGCAGCTGGGCGACTAGCGGGAGTTACGAGCAGTACTTC	CASSWATSGSYEQYF
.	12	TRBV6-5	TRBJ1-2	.	TGTGCCAGCAGTTACCCAGGACAGGGCTACACCTTC	CASSYPGQGYTF
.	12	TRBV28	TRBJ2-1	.	TGTGCCAGCAGTTTTTTCGGCAATGAGCAGTTCTTC	CASSFFGNEQFF
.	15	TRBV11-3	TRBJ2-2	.	TGTGCCAGCAGCCATAGCGGTTTGAACACCGGGGAGCTGTTTTTT	CASSHSGLNTGELFF
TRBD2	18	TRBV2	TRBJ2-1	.	TGTGCCAGCAGTGGATTGGGCAGTCGGGAGGACTCCTACAATGAGCAGTTCTTC	CASSGLGSREDSYNEQFF
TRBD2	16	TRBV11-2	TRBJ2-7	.	TGTGCCAGCAGCTTCTTCTCTGTAGCGGGAGGCTACGAGCAGTACTTC	CASSFFSVAGGYEQYF
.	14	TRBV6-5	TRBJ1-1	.	TGTGCCAGCCTAAACCTACGCGGTATCACTGAAGCTTTCTTT	CASLNLRGITEAFF
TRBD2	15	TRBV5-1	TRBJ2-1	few	TGCGCCAGCAGCTCGGGACTAGCGGACCACAATGAGCAGTTCTTC	CASSSGLADHNEQFF
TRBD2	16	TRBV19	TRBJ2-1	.	TGTGCCAGTAGTATAGTTGATAGCGGGAGCCCCAATGAGCAGTTCTTC	CASSIVDSGSPNEQFF
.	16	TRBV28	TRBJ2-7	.	TGTGCCAGCAGTCCCCTTAGCTGGGGGCCGTACTACGAGCAGTACTTC	CASSPLSWGPYYEQYF
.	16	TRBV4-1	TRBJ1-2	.	TGCGCCAGCAGCCACCCCTTCGGGAAGCCTAACTATGGCTACACCTTC	CASSHPFGKPNYGYTF
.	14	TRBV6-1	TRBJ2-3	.	TGTGCCAGCAGTGAAGGTGCAGGGGGGGATACGCAGTATTTT	CASSEGAGGDTQYF
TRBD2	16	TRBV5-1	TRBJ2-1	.	TGCGCCAGCAGCGTGTTAGCGGGAGCTTCCTACAATGAGCAGTTCTTC	CASSVLAGASYNEQFF
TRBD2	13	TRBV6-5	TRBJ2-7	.	TGTGCCACCGGACTAGCGGGACCCTACGAGCAGTACTTC	CATGLAGPYEQYF
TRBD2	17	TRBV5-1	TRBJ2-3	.	TGCGCCAGCAGCCCCTACCCTAGCGGGGTGGGCACAGATACGCAGTATTTT	CASSPYPSGVGTDTQYF